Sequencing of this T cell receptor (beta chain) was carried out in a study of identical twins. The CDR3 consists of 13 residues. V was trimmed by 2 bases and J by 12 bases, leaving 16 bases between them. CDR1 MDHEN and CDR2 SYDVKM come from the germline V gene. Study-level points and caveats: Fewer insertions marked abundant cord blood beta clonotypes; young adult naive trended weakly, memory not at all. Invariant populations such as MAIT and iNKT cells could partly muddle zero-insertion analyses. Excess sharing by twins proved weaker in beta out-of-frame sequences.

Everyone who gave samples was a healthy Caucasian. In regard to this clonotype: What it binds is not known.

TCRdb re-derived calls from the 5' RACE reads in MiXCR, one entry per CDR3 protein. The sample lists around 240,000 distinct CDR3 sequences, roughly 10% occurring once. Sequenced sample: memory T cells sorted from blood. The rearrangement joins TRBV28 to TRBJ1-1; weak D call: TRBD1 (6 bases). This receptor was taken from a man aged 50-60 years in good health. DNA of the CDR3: TGTGCCAGCAGTTTACCCACCGGACAGAAAACTTTCTTT. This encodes CASSLPTGQKTFF.